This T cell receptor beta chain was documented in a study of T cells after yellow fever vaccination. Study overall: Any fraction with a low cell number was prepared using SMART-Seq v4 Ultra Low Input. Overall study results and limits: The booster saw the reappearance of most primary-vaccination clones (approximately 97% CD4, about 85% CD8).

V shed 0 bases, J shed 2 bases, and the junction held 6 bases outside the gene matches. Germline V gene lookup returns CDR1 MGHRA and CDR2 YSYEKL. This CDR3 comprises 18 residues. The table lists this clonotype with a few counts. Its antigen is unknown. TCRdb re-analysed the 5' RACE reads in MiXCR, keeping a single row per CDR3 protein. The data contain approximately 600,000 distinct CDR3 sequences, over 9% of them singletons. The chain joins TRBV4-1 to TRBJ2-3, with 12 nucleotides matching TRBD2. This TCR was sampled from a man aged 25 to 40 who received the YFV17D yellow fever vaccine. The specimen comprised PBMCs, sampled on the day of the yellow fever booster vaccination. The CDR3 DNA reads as TGCGCCAGCAGCCAAGAGTTCACTAGCGGGAGGTACACAGATACGCAGTATTTT. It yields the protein CASSQEFTSGRYTDTQYF.